The rows below give T cell receptor beta chains drawn from one sample of a study of cytomegalovirus exposure and HLA in healthy donors. TCRdb's table, derived via immunoSEQ multiplex PCR, lists solely in-frame clones and lacks some. The data contain roughly 180,000 clones, roughly 84% of them singletons. The material sequenced was PBMCs. The receptors here all came from a male donor in good health and CMV-seronegative. Both conserved end residues are part of each CDR3. The D gene is left open where the match is weak. Size tells how often a clone was seen (once, few, many) or the class of an expanded clone, and some rows leave it out.

CDR3aa,CDR3nt,v_gene,j_gene,abundance,d_gene
CASSAQGGPYEAFF,TGTGCCAGCAGCGCTCAGGGGGGACCTTACGAAGCTTTCTTT,TRBV11-2,TRBJ1-1,-,TRBD1
CSVDLGAPYEQYF,TGCAGCGTTGATTTAGGGGCCCCCTACGAGCAGTACTTC,TRBV29-1,TRBJ2-7,-,-
CASNYFRTSGREYEQYF,TGTGCCAGCAACTATTTCCGGACTAGCGGGAGGGAATACGAGCAGTACTTC,TRBV9,TRBJ2-7,-,TRBD2
CSVERMDRGSYEQYF,TGCAGCGTTGAAAGAATGGACAGGGGATCCTACGAGCAGTACTTC,TRBV29-1,TRBJ2-7,-,TRBD1
CASSQHLMSINEKLFF,TGTGCCAGCAGCCAACACCTCATGTCAATAAATGAAAAACTGTTTTTT,TRBV5-6,TRBJ1-4,-,-
CASSPGRESGNTIYF,TGCGCCAGCAGCCCCGGGCGGGAGAGTGGAAACACCATATATTTT,TRBV4-3,TRBJ1-3,-,-
CASSLARRGTGELFF,TGTGCCAGCAGCCTCGCCAGAAGGGGCACCGGGGAGCTGTTTTTT,TRBV13,TRBJ2-2,-,-
CASSLGGHPSGNTIYF,TGTGCCAGCAGCCTAGGAGGACACCCCTCTGGAAACACCATATATTTT,TRBV7-2,TRBJ1-3,few,-
CASSLSVSYEQYF,TGTGCCAGCAGTTTATCCGTTTCCTACGAGCAGTACTTC,TRBV27,TRBJ2-7,-,-
CAIKEQGKFTEAFF,TGTGCCATCAAAGAACAGGGGAAATTCACTGAAGCTTTCTTT,TRBV10-3,TRBJ1-1,-,TRBD1
CASSVGYATEAFF,TGTGCCAGCAGCGTGGGCTATGCCACTGAAGCTTTCTTT,TRBV9,TRBJ1-1,-,-
CASSPAGASTGELFF,TGTGCCAGCTCACCAGCGGGAGCGTCCACCGGGGAGCTGTTTTTT,TRBV18,TRBJ2-2,-,TRBD2
CASSDALAYEQYF,TGTGCCAGCAGTGATGCGTTAGCCTACGAGCAGTACTTC,TRBV2,TRBJ2-7,-,-
CASSLISGANLWELFF,TGTGCCAGCAGTTTAATTAGCGGAGCGAACCTTTGGGAGCTGTTTTTT,TRBV2,TRBJ2-2,few,-
CASSPQTSAGANPYEQYF,TGTGCCAGCAGCCCCCAAACTAGCGCGGGTGCAAACCCCTACGAGCAGTACTTC,TRBV7-8,TRBJ2-7,-,TRBD2
CAREVRYNEQFF,TGTGCCAGGGAGGTCCGCTACAATGAGCAGTTCTTC,TRBV7-8,TRBJ2-1,once,-
CASRRGGSNEQFF,TGTGCCAGCAGGCGGGGGGGGTCGAATGAGCAGTTCTTC,TRBV25-1,TRBJ2-1,-,TRBD2
CASSLGQAQGGQYF,TGTGCCAGCAGCTTGGGACAAGCACAGGGGGGCCAGTACTTC,TRBV5-4,TRBJ2-5,-,TRBD1
CASSQDPGGEDTQYF,TGTGCCAGCAGCCAAGATCCGGGGGGAGAAGATACGCAGTATTTT,TRBV4-2,TRBJ2-3,-,TRBD2
CASSPRGSYNEQFF,TGTGCCAGCAGCCCTCGGGGCTCCTACAATGAGCAGTTCTTC,TRBV11-3,TRBJ2-1,-,-
CASRGKRQGYEKLFF,TGTGCCAGCAGAGGAAAGAGACAGGGCTATGAAAAACTGTTTTTT,TRBV2,TRBJ1-4,-,TRBD1
CATSLRDSPRGASGNTIYF,TGTGCCACCAGTCTCCGGGACAGTCCTAGGGGGGCCTCTGGAAACACCATATATTTT,TRBV10-3,TRBJ1-3,-,TRBD1
CAISVGRGHTGELFF,TGTGCCATCAGTGTCGGCAGAGGGCACACCGGGGAGCTGTTTTTT,TRBV10-3,TRBJ2-2,-,-
CASSRTGTGDSYEQYF,TGTGCCAGCAGCCGGACCGGGACAGGGGATTCCTACGAGCAGTACTTC,TRBV5-4,TRBJ2-7,-,TRBD1
CASSLGAHYEQYF,TGTGCCAGCAGTTTAGGGGCCCACTACGAGCAGTACTTC,TRBV28,TRBJ2-7,-,-
CASSQIAGGATDTQYF,TGTGCCAGCAGCCAAATAGCGGGAGGGGCCACAGATACGCAGTATTTT,TRBV14,TRBJ2-3,-,TRBD2
CASGSDRSNYGYTF,TGTGCCAGCGGGTCCGACAGAAGTAACTATGGCTACACCTTC,TRBV9,TRBJ1-2,-,-
CASSYVQNYGYTF,TGTGCCAGCAGTTACGTACAGAACTATGGCTACACCTTC,TRBV6-5,TRBJ1-2,-,-
CASSNYRESGNNEQFF,TGTGCCAGCAGTAACTATCGGGAGTCGGGAAACAATGAGCAGTTCTTC,TRBV6-5,TRBJ2-1,-,-
CASSLNRNNSPLHF,TGTGCCAGCAGCCTCAACAGAAATAATTCACCCCTCCACTTT,TRBV13,TRBJ1-6,-,-
CAWTATSGGYTF,TGTGCCTGGACAGCCACCAGCGGTGGCTACACCTTC,TRBV30,TRBJ1-2,-,-
CATLAGGSSYNEQFF,TGTGCCACCTTAGCGGGAGGGAGCTCCTACAATGAGCAGTTCTTC,TRBV28,TRBJ2-1,few,TRBD2
CASSDGTSGRTRNEQFF,TGTGCCAGCAGCGATGGGACTAGCGGGAGGACTAGAAATGAGCAGTTCTTC,TRBV7-9,TRBJ2-1,-,TRBD2
CASSERHRGIYEQYF,TGCGCCAGCAGCGAACGTCACAGGGGTATCTACGAGCAGTACTTC,TRBV5-1,TRBJ2-7,-,TRBD1
CASSLSGSWGNTIYF,TGTGCCAGCAGCTTAAGTGGCTCATGGGGAAACACCATATATTTT,TRBV7-3,TRBJ1-3,-,-
CASSLAREHNEQFF,TGCGCCAGCAGCTTGGCTAGAGAACACAATGAGCAGTTCTTC,TRBV5-1,TRBJ2-1,-,-
CASSFGDREETEAFF,TGTGCCAGCAGCTTCGGCGACAGGGAGGAGACTGAAGCTTTCTTT,TRBV7-3,TRBJ1-1,once,TRBD1
CASSGYLLRASTDTQYF,TGTGCCAGCAGTGGATACCTTCTGCGGGCTAGCACAGATACGCAGTATTTT,TRBV6-1,TRBJ2-3,-,-
CATNRQKSNSPLHF,TGTGCCACCAACCGACAGAAATCCAATTCACCCCTCCACTTT,TRBV19,TRBJ1-6,-,-
CASSPPGQGSHEQYF,TGTGCCAGCAGCCCCCCGGGACAGGGATCCCACGAGCAGTACTTC,TRBV7-6,TRBJ2-7,-,TRBD1
CASSSISQGVIGNQPQHF,TGTGCCAGCAGTTCCATTTCCCAGGGGGTTATAGGGAATCAGCCCCAGCATTTT,TRBV27,TRBJ1-5,-,TRBD1
CASSVDSQGYEKLFF,TGTGCCAGCAGCGTAGATAGTCAGGGGTATGAAAAACTGTTTTTT,TRBV9,TRBJ1-4,-,-
CASSLGYESGGPLNNEQFF,TGTGCCAGCAGCTTAGGATACGAAAGCGGGGGCCCTTTAAACAATGAGCAGTTCTTC,TRBV11-3,TRBJ2-1,-,TRBD2
CASSPLAGGRDTQYF,TGTGCCAGCAGCCCACTAGCGGGGGGGCGTGATACGCAGTATTTT,TRBV6-5,TRBJ2-3,-,TRBD2
CASSPGDYEQYF,TGTGCCAGCTCACCAGGAGACTACGAGCAGTACTTC,TRBV18,TRBJ2-7,-,-
CASSDPWTQYF,TGTGCCAGCAGTGACCCATGGACCCAGTACTTC,TRBV6-4,TRBJ2-5,-,-
CASCSGLGNTEAFF,TGTGCCAGCTGCAGCGGGCTTGGGAACACTGAAGCTTTCTTT,TRBV6-6,TRBJ1-1,-,-
CASRATRGTYEQYF,TGTGCCAGCAGAGCCACCAGGGGGACCTACGAGCAGTACTTC,TRBV6-5,TRBJ2-7,-,TRBD1